What follows describes a single T cell receptor beta chain. Clones were sequenced by immunoSEQ multiplex PCR, and TCRdb holds only the in-frame ones, with some missing. The repertoire holds under 65,000 clones, with 80% to 95% as singletons. CDR3 length: 15 amino acids. Germline assignment: CDR1 MNHEY and CDR2 SMNVEV (reference sequence). V was pared by 4 bases and J by 6 bases, with 13 bases between. The data are from a study of T cell changes during pregnancy in multiple sclerosis. The V and J genes are TRBV27 and TRBJ1-6; the D is unclear. Sequencing was performed on peripheral blood, taken after pregnancy. This sequence originates from a female donor in good health, enrolled as a control in a pregnancy study. The CDR3, as DNA: TGTGCCAGCAGTTCCGTTCCAGTGTCTAATTCACCCCTCCACTTT. It encodes CASSSVPVSNSPLHF.